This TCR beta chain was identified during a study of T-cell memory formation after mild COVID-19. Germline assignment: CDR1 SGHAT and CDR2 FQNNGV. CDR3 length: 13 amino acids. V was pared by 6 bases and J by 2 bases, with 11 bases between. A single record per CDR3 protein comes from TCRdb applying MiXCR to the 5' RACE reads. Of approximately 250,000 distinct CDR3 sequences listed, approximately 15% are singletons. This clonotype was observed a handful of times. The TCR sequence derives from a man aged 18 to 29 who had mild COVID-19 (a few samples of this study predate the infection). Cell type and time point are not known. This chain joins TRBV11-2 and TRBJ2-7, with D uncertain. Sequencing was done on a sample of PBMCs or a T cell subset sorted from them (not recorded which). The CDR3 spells CASRRVGAYEQYF. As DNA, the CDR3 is TGTGCCAGCAGGAGAGTTGGAGCCTACGAGCAGTACTTC.